The clone carrying this T cell receptor (beta chain) has just a few counts. Study processing details: Reference gene primer amplification gave nucleated cell count estimates. The repertoire was sequenced with immunoSEQ multiplex PCR; TCRdb's copy has only in-frame clones and lacks some. V and J calls and clone size come straight from that table; D and trimming were deduced from the DNA. This table has approximately 350,000 clones, over 75% appearing once. The length of the CDR3 is 15 residues. Trimming took off 3 bases at V and 2 bases at J, with 11 bases between the two ends. The germline V gene encodes CDR1 SGHTA and CDR2 FQGNSA. The participants were between about 18 and 90 years old and came from roughly 25 US areas. This sample was taken from a study of blood T cell repertoires in COVID-19.

Sequences were obtained from PBMCs or T cells enriched from blood (not recorded which). The chain employs TRBV7-2 and TRBJ2-1, with a possible D match to TRBD2 (5 bases). This receptor was identified in a man younger than 35 who had recovered from COVID-19. CDR3 residues: CASSFGGYAYNEQFF. CDR3 coding DNA: TGTGCCAGCAGCTTCGGCGGGTATGCCTACAATGAGCAGTTCTTC.